Only a few counts were recorded for the clone carrying this T cell receptor (beta chain). Original processing methods: Estimates of nucleated cell counts were drawn from the amplification of reference gene primers. The method was immunoSEQ multiplex PCR; TCRdb's version includes in-frame clones alone and lacks a portion of them. The V and J calls and the clone size are those of that table, but D and trimming were determined from the DNA. Of some 150,000 clones in the sample, 65% to 90% were seen once. The CDR3 contains 15 residues. V shed 3 bases, J shed 3 bases, and the junction held 8 bases outside the gene matches. Germline V gene sequence: CDR1 LNHDA, CDR2 SQIVND (reference sequence). This entry is derived from a study of blood T cell repertoires in COVID-19. Study-level information: Researchers got acute and convalescent COVID-19 samples from the United States, Italy and Spain. PBMCs, B-cell-depleted T cells, or T cells provided the cDNA or gDNA that made up the material.

Sample: peripheral blood. The source of this sequence is a woman aged 50 to 60 with acute or convalescent COVID-19. V usage is TRBV19 and J usage is TRBJ2-7, with 7 nucleotides matching TRBD2. CDR3 in DNA: TGTGCCAGTAGTATGGCTAGCGGCCCCTACTACGAGCAGTACTTC. Protein product: CASSMASGPYYEQYF.